Below, one T cell receptor (beta chain) is given with its context. Antigen unknown. Any patient presenting with uncontrolled infection, other autoimmune disease, pregnancy or lactation was left out. Diagnosing involved the use of clinical symptoms, serum thyroxine and TRAb, thyroid ultrasound and orbital computed tomography. RNA transcripts provided the source from which TCR beta CDR3 regions were amplified. In the first-round RT-PCR of the TCR CDR3, the HTBI primer set was used. TCRdb passed the multiplex PCR reads through MiXCR, listing each CDR3 protein once. The sample shows roughly 740,000 distinct CDR3 sequences, around 17% of them seen only once. The data are from a study of T cells in Graves' hyperthyroidism and ophthalmopathy. Findings and limits, study-wide: Separation of ophthalmopathy from stable hyperthyroidism was achieved by a 13 V-J model. Among thyroid clonotypes expanded above 0.001, most also appeared in blood.

V was shortened by 0 bases and J by 5 bases, with 5 bases between the two germline ends. The CDR3 length is 13 residues. Germline CDR1 is WNHNN and CDR2 is SYGVQD (reference sequence). The chain has TRBV10-1 and TRBJ2-1; possibly TRBD1 or TRBD2 for D (5 bases each). The sequence derives from a young man with Graves' hyperthyroidism. The sequencing sample was made of blood. Here the CDR3 DNA reads TGCGCCAGCAGTGAGTCGGGGGACAATGAGCAGTTCTTC. This sequence encodes CASSESGDNEQFF.